The 21 T cell receptor beta chains below were found in one sample sequenced in a study of graft-versus-host responses after intestinal transplantation. The repertoire was sequenced with immunoSEQ multiplex PCR; TCRdb's copy has only in-frame clones and lacks some. The profile shows tens of thousands of clones, under 85% of them singletons. The starting material was PBMCs, obtained about 990 days after transplant. Receptor source: a human patient who received an intestinal transplant, so some T cells may come from the graft donor.

This chain links TRBV2 with TRBJ2-3, with no clear D. CDR3 length equals 12 residues. Germline lookup yields CDR1 SNHLY and CDR2 FYNNEI. Trimming cost V 4 bases and J 6 bases, with 8 bases left between them. The CDR3, as DNA: TGTGCCAGCAGTGGAAGCAGGGATACGCAGTATTTT. Its translation is CASSGSRDTQYF.

The CDR3 DNA is TGTGCCAGCAGCCCGGGACAGGGCACAGATACGCAGTATTTT. Its protein is CASSPGQGTDTQYF. The genes are TRBV11-3 and TRBJ2-3; 8 nucleotides align to TRBD1. V was pared by 5 bases and J by 1 base, with 2 bases of the junction left unmatched. This CDR3 contains 14 residues. Germline CDR1 reads SGHNT; CDR2 reads YENEEA. Full variable domain (missing parts from reference TRBV11-3 and TRBJ2-3): EAGVVQSPRYKIIEKKQPVAFWCNPISGHNTLYWYLQNLGQGPELLIRYENEEAVDDSQLPKDRFSAERLKGVDSTLKIQPAELGDSAVYLCASSPGQGTDTQYFGPGTRLTVL.

This chain links TRBV6-4 with TRBJ1-2; maybe TRBD1 (5 bases). Germline assignment: CDR1 MRHNA and CDR2 SNTAGT. The CDR3 has 12 amino acids. The CDR3: CALVGGDYGYTF. The CDR3 nucleotides are TGTGCACTGGTCGGGGGGGACTATGGCTACACCTTC.

As DNA, the CDR3 is TGTGCCATCAGCAGCGGGACCCAAGAGACCCAGTACTTC. It encodes CAISSGTQETQYF. The chain combines TRBV10-3 with TRBJ2-5, with TRBD2 matching 7 bases. This CDR3 is built from 13 residues. J was trimmed by 1 base and V by 6 bases; bases with no gene match: 2. Germline values: CDR1 ENHRY, CDR2 SYGVKD.

The table lists this clone with a few counts. V and J are TRBV4-1 and TRBJ1-5; D unresolved. CDR3 length equals 14 residues. The germline gives CDR1 MGHRA, CDR2 YSYEKL. V dropped 0 bases and J dropped 5 bases, with 8 bases sitting between them. The CDR3 loop reads CASSQERSDQPQHF. CDR3 in DNA: TGCGCCAGCAGCCAAGAACGGTCCGATCAGCCCCAGCATTTT.

The chain has TRBV5-1 and TRBJ2-5; D is perhaps TRBD1 or TRBD2 (7 bases each). V was shortened by 0 bases and J by 2 bases, with 20 bases between the two germline ends. Germline loops: CDR1 SGHRS, CDR2 YFSETQ. The CDR3 covers 18 residues. CDR3 sequence reads: CASSLAGGQSKGQETQYF. Written as DNA, the CDR3 is TGCGCCAGCAGCTTGGCGGGGGGACAGTCCAAAGGTCAAGAGACCCAGTACTTC. Full variable domain (outside the CDR3, taken from reference TRBV5-1 and TRBJ2-5): KAGVTQTPRYLIKTRGQQVTLSCSPISGHRSVSWYQQTPGQGLQFLFEYFSETQRNKGNFPGRFSGRQFSNSRSEMNVSTLELGDSALYLCASSLAGGQSKGQETQYFGPGTRLLVL.

This clone has a handful of counts. The chain couples TRBV12-5 to TRBJ2-6; tentative D call: TRBD1 (5 bases). Germline loops: CDR1 LGHNT, CDR2 FRNRAP. V lost 5 bases to trimming and J lost 6 bases, with 20 bases between them. The CDR3 runs 17 residues. CDR3 bases: TGTGCTAGTGGTCCCCCCCGTTTGACAGTAGTGGCCAACGTCCTGACTTTC. Translating gives CASGPPRLTVVANVLTF.

This clone was recorded once. The chain carries TRBV18 and TRBJ2-5, with 11 positions matching TRBD2. Trimming removed 2 bases from V and 4 bases from J; junction bases left unmatched: 9. Germline CDR1 is KGHSH and CDR2 is LQKENI. The CDR3 sequence is 17 residues long. The CDR3 DNA reads as TGTGCCAGCTCACCAACTAGCGGGAGTTCTCATCGAGAGACCCAGTACTTC. Its protein product is CASSPTSGSSHRETQYF. The entire variable domain, with the rest obtained from reference TRBV18 and TRBJ2-5, is as follows: NAGVMQNPRHLVRRRGQEARLRCSPMKGHSHVYWYRQLPEEGLKFMVYLQKENIIDESGMPKERFSAEFPKEGPSILRIQQVVRGDSAAYFCASSPTSGSSHRETQYFGPGTRLLVL.

This rearrangement joins TRBV6-1 to TRBJ1-1; 8 bases line up with TRBD1. The J segment lost 1 base and the V segment lost 1 base, leaving 8 bases of the junction unmatched. The CDR3 spans 17 residues. Per germline, CDR1 MNHNS and CDR2 SASEGT. CDR3 sequence (DNA): TGTGCCAGCAGTGAAGAGAGACAGGGGCAAAAGAACACTGAAGCTTTCTTT. It translates to CASSEERQGQKNTEAFF.

This clone was seen just once. The chain employs TRBV10-3 and TRBJ2-7; D is possibly TRBD1 (6 bases). This CDR3 has 14 residues. Between the trimmed V and J ends, which lost 1 base and 0 bases, there was a span of 7 bases. Germline loops: CDR1 ENHRY, CDR2 SYGVKD. CDR3 sequence: CAISELQGSYEQYF. CDR3 DNA sequence: TGTGCCATCAGTGAGTTACAGGGCTCCTACGAGCAGTACTTC.

The chain has TRBV7-8 and TRBJ2-3; 11 nucleotides agree with TRBD2. J gave up 8 bases and V 5 bases, and 9 bases lay outside the gene matches. Per the germline V gene, CDR1 is SGHVS and CDR2 is FQNEAQ. The CDR3 spans 15 residues. This chain's CDR3 is CASSLSGGAQTTQYF. CDR3 DNA sequence: TGTGCCAGCAGCCTTAGCGGGGGGGCACAGACTACGCAGTATTTT. Drawing the rest from reference TRBV7-8 and TRBJ2-3, the complete variable domain is GAGVSQSPRYKVAKRGQDVALRCDPISGHVSLFWYQQALGQGPEFLTYFQNEAQLDKSGLPSDRFFAERPEGSVSTLKIQRTQQEDSAVYLCASSLSGGAQTTQYFGPGTRLTVL.

The genes are TRBV4-2 and TRBJ2-1, with TRBD2 matching 8 bases. The CDR3 sequence is 16 residues long. Germline assignment: CDR1 LGHNA and CDR2 YNFKEQ. Germline trimming cut 0 bases from V and 7 bases from J; bases unmatched to any gene: 8. Here the CDR3 DNA reads TGTGCCAGCAGCCAAGAAGGGCCGGGGGGGCATAATGAGCAGTTCTTC. Its translation: CASSQEGPGGHNEQFF.

A single count supports this clone. This sequence joins TRBV5-6 and TRBJ1-2; a weak D match, TRBD1 (5 bases). Trimming removed 7 bases from V and 5 bases from J, with 18 bases in between. CDR3 length: 14 amino acids. The germline V gene has CDR1 SGHDT and CDR2 YYEEEE. This CDR3 is CASCTPHGGYGYTF. CDR3 coding DNA: TGTGCCAGCTGCACCCCCCACGGGGGTTATGGCTACACCTTC.

V and J are TRBV6-1 and TRBJ2-7; TRBD1 agrees at 7 bases. The CDR3 spans 12 residues. Germline CDR1 is MNHNS and CDR2 is SASEGT. Germline trimming cut 8 bases from V and 3 bases from J; bases unmatched to any gene: 4. This chain's CDR3 is CASDRDLYEQYF. The CDR3 nucleotides are TGTGCCAGCGACAGGGATCTCTACGAGCAGTACTTC.

The rearrangement uses TRBV28 and TRBJ2-1, with 7 bases fitting TRBD2. The germline CDR1 and CDR2 sequences are MDHEN and SYDVKM. V was pared by 5 bases and J by 7 bases, with 5 bases of the junction left unmatched. The CDR3 consists of 13 residues. CDR3 DNA sequence: TGTGCCAGCAGTCCGACTAGCAGTAATGAGCAGTTCTTC. Protein: CASSPTSSNEQFF.

This clone showed up just a few times. J is TRBJ2-7 and V is TRBV28; 7 bases line up with TRBD2. Per germline, CDR1 MDHEN and CDR2 SYDVKM. There are 16 residues in the CDR3. V trimming: 4 bases; J trimming: 6 bases; junction bases outside the gene matches: 15. The CDR3 nucleotides are TGTGCCAGCAGTTCGAGATTGAGCGGGGTGGGGCTCGAGCAGTACTTC. Translated, it gives CASSSRLSGVGLEQYF.

CDR3 coding DNA: TGTGCCAGCAGGCAAGAGGGGGCTACTGAAGCTTTCTTT. It translates to CASRQEGATEAFF. V gene TRBV28 combines with J gene TRBJ1-1, with 7 positions matching TRBD1. The CDR3 has 13 residues. The V gene end was trimmed by 6 bases and the J gene end by 5 bases; junction bases not matched to a gene: 6. CDR1 and CDR2 (germline): MDHEN, SYDVKM.

The count of this clone is one. This chain connects TRBV14 to TRBJ1-1; 8 positions agree with TRBD1. Germline V CDR1 and CDR2: SGHDN, FVKESK. The CDR3 is 14 residues long. Trimming took 8 bases from V and 11 from J; bases not matched to a gene: 16. The CDR3 is CASSGLYRRGHAFF. The CDR3 DNA reads TGTGCCAGCTCCGGCCTATACCGCAGGGGGCACGCTTTCTTT.

The chain links TRBV5-1 to TRBJ2-3, with 9 nucleotides matching TRBD2. The germline CDR1 and CDR2 sequences are SGHRS and YFSETQ. The length of the CDR3 is 16 residues. The V segment lost 5 bases and the J segment 0 bases; nucleotides outside the gene matches: 7. The CDR3 is CASSYRAGGSTDTQYF. The CDR3 DNA reads TGCGCCAGCAGTTACCGGGCGGGGGGGAGCACAGATACGCAGTATTTT.

The CDR3 DNA reads TGCGCCAGCAGCTCGGGACAGACTAACTATGGCTACACCTTC. Translated, it gives CASSSGQTNYGYTF. The chain has TRBV5-1 and TRBJ1-2; TRBD1 aligns across 7 bases. The J segment lost 0 bases and the V segment lost 3 bases, leaving 2 bases of the junction unmatched. CDR3 length: 14 residues. Germline CDR1 reads SGHRS; CDR2 reads YFSETQ.

In this sample, this clone turned up once. This rearrangement joins TRBV5-6 to TRBJ2-3; a weak D match, TRBD2 (6 bases). The CDR3 spans 15 residues. Germline V gives CDR1 SGHDT, CDR2 YYEEEE. The V gene lost 0 bases and the J gene lost 2 bases, with 10 bases spanning the gap. CDR3: CASSLAGEYTDTQYF. CDR3 nucleotides: TGTGCCAGCAGCTTGGCGGGGGAATACACAGATACGCAGTATTTT.